This record looks at one T cell receptor (beta chain) sequence and its context. The antigen remains unidentified. The data originate from a study of cytomegalovirus exposure and HLA in healthy donors. Study-wide results and limits: Using a false discovery rate of 0.05, a later analysis showed that approximately 17,000 TCR beta sequences were associated with HLA alleles. Altogether, about 160 TCR beta chains were recorded as cytomegalovirus-associated. In a later analysis, the majority of CMV-associated beta chains seemingly showed HLA restriction.

The study ran its PCR with 60 Vbeta and 13 Jbeta primers. Assay: immunoSEQ multiplex PCR; the TCRdb copy retains only in-frame clones and omits some. Its clone listing holds 140,000 to 150,000 clones. Germline V gene data show CDR1 as MGHRA and CDR2 as YSYEKL. This CDR3 contains 18 residues. The V and J ends lost 4 bases and 2 bases, in that order; junction bases with no gene match: 7. Healthy donors of bone marrow made up the group. The sample consisted of PBMCs. This receptor was taken from a male donor in good health and CMV-seronegative. The chain carries TRBV4-1 and TRBJ2-2, with 13 bases identical to TRBD2. CDR3 DNA: TGCGCCAGCAGCCTCTTAGGACTAGCGGGGGTTAACACCGGGGAGCTGTTTTTT. Translation: CASSLLGLAGVNTGELFF.